Each of the 3 T cell receptor beta chains below was sequenced from the same sample in a study of T cells in women clearing cervical HPV infection. Produced via immunoSEQ multiplex PCR; TCRdb's table is partial and in-frame only. The repertoire table contains 20,000 or so clones. The sample taken for sequencing was blood buffy coat. These receptor sequences come from a woman between 18 and 69 years old with a cervical HPV16 infection that either progressed to CIN3+ or cleared (not recorded which).

As concerns this clone: The read terminates 3 residues before the CDR3 end, so the remaining end is supplied by the germline J gene. The rearrangement joins TRBV6-2 or TRBV6-3 to TRBJ2-3; 11 nucleotides align to TRBD2. V lost 3 bases, J lost 4 bases, and 6 bases stayed unmatched. Germline values: CDR1 MNHEY, CDR2 SVGEGT. The CDR3 spans 16 residues. The CDR3: CASSYSLAGGPDTQYF. The covered CDR3 bases are TGTGCCAGCAGTTATTCATTAGCGGGGGGGCCAGATACG.

Note on this clone: One end of the junction is discordant with germline, which a read error may explain. Within the sample, other DNA sequences also encode this same CDR3. The part of the CDR3 DNA that was read is TGTGCCAGCAGCTTGAAGGGCTTCGGTGGAAACACT. It yields the protein CASSLKGFGGNT. In full, the CDR3 reads CASSLKGFGGNTIYF. The chain combines TRBV7-9 with TRBJ1-3; D is undetermined. The observed sequence ends 3 residues before the CDR3 terminus, with the missing tail filled in from the germline J gene. Germline V gives CDR1 SEHNR, CDR2 FQNEAQ (reference sequence). The CDR3 extends over 15 amino acids.

On this clone: The CDR3 end lies 3 residues beyond the end of the read and is filled in from the germline J gene. The gene calls are TRBV29-1 and TRBJ1-3; D is unresolved. V lost 1 base and J 1 base, leaving 8 bases between the germline ends. Germline loops: CDR1 SQVTM, CDR2 ANQGSEA. This CDR3 comprises 14 residues. The CDR3 bases that were read are TGCAGCGTTGAAGTTTCCGGGTCTGGAAACACC. It specifies CSVEVSGSGNT. The full CDR3 is CSVEVSGSGNTIYF. Looking up the rest from reference TRBV29-1 and TRBJ1-3 gives the full variable domain: SAVISQKPSRDICQRGTSLTIQCQVDSQVTMMFWYRQQPGQSLTLIATANQGSEATYESGFVIDKFPISRPNLTFSTLTVSNMSPEDSSIYLCSVEVSGSGNTIYFGEGSWLTVV.